The sequence of this T cell receptor beta chain was determined in a study of T cells in Graves' hyperthyroidism and ophthalmopathy. Study overall: Sampling of peripheral blood happened at initial diagnosis, prior to any treatment.

The CDR3 has 11 amino acids. Germline loops: CDR1 MNHEY, CDR2 SVGEGT. V dropped 2 bases and J dropped 7 bases, with 6 bases sitting between them. This clonotype occurred a few times. Its target is not known. The source material, RNA transcripts, was used to amplify TCR beta CDR3 regions. Primed by the HTBI set, a first-round RT-PCR was run on the TCR CDR3. MiXCR, applied by TCRdb to the multiplex PCR reads, yields one record per CDR3 protein. The sample has hundreds of thousands of distinct CDR3 sequences, around 13% seen once. Findings of the study overall: The model foresaw ophthalmopathy a median 6.5 months prior to onset. In the blood, most expanded thyroid clonotypes above 0.001 appeared as well.

This TCR was recovered from a woman aged 18-29 years with Graves' hyperthyroidism. This rearrangement joins TRBV6-2 or TRBV6-3 to TRBJ2-7; D is possibly TRBD2 (6 bases). Sequenced: blood. CDR3 amino acids: CASSYAGEQYF. The CDR3 DNA sequence: TGTGCCAGCAGTTACGCGGGAGAGCAGTACTTC.